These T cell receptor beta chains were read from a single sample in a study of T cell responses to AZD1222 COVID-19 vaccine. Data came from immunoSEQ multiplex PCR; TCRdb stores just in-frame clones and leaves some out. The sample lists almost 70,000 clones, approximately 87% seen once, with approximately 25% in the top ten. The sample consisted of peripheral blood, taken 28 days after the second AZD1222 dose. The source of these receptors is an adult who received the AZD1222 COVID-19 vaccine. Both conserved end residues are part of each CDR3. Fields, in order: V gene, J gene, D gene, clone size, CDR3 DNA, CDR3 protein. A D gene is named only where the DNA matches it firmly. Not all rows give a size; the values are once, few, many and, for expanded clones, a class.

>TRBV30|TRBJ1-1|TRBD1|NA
TGTGCCTGGAGTACTAGTCAGGGGGCCGCTGAAGCTTTCTTT
CAWSTSQGAAEAFF
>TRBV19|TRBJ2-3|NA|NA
TGTGCCAGTAGTATCGGGGTCGAAGATACGCAGTATTTT
CASSIGVEDTQYF
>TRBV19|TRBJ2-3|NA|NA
TGTGCCAGTAGTATCAGGGGCACAGATACGCAGTATTTT
CASSIRGTDTQYF
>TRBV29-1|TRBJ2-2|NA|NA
TGCAGCTGTACCGGGAGTAACACCGGGGAGCTGTTTTTT
CSCTGSNTGELFF
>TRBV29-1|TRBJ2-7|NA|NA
TGCAGCGTTGAAGGGAACTACGAGCAGTACTTC
CSVEGNYEQYF
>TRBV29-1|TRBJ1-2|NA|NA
TGCAGCGTGGGGGGACACCCTTCAGCTAACTATGGCTACACCTTC
CSVGGHPSANYGYTF
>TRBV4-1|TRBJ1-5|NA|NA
TGCGCCAGCAGCCAAGCAAGTTTTCAGCCCCAGCATTTT
CASSQASFQPQHF
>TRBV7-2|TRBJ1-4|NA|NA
TGTGCCAGCAGCTCTTTAGTGGGTGAAAAACTGTTTTTT
CASSSLVGEKLFF
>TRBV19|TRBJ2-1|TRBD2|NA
TGTGCCAGTAGCACTAGCGGGTTCTACAATGAGCAGTTCTTC
CASSTSGFYNEQFF
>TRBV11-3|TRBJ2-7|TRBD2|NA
TGTGCCAGCAGCTTAGGTGCCGGGACTAGCTACGAGCAGTACTTC
CASSLGAGTSYEQYF
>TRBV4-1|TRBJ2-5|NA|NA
TGCGCCAGCAGCCAGTCCCTACTGGAAGGCGAGACCCAGTACTTC
CASSQSLLEGETQYF
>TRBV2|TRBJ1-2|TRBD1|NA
TGTGCCAGTTTGGACAGGGCGGACTTTTATGGCTACACCTTC
CASLDRADFYGYTF
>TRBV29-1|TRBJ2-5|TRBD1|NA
TGCAGCGTTATGGGACAGGGACGCGAGACCCAGTACTTC
CSVMGQGRETQYF
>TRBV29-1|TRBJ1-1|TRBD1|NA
TGCAGCGGTTCGGACAGGGGGCTAACTGAAGCTTTCTTT
CSGSDRGLTEAFF
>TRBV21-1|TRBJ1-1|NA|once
TGTGCCAGCAGCAAAAAAATTGAGGGGGAGGAGGCTGAAGCTTTCTTT
CASSKKIEGEEAEAFF
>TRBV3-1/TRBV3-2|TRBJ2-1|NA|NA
TGTGCCAGCAGCCAAGGGCCCGGTTCAAACAATGAGCAGTTCTTC
CASSQGPGSNNEQFF
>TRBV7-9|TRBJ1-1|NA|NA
TGTGCCAGCAGCTTAGGGGACCAGGGGAATGCTTTCTTT
CASSLGDQGNAFF
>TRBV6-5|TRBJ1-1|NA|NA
TGTGCCAGCAGTTCACAGAGTCAGAACACTGAAGCTTTCTTT
CASSSQSQNTEAFF
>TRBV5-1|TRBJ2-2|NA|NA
TGCGCCAGCAGCTTGGGGATGGCTGGGGGGCTCACCGGGGAGCTGTTTTTT
CASSLGMAGGLTGELFF
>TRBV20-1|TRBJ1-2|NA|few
TGCAGTGTGGTGGGGGCTGGCGGCTACACCTTC
CSVVGAGGYTF
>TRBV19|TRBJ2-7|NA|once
TGTGCCAGTAGACCCGGACACTCCTCCTACGAGCAGTACTTC
CASRPGHSSYEQYF
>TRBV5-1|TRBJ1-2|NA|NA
TGCGCCAGCAGCTTGGGACAGGCTAGGGACTATGGCTACACCTTC
CASSLGQARDYGYTF
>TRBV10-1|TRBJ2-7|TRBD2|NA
TGCGCCAGCTTATTACTAGCGGAGAAACCAAGCTACGAGCAGTACTTC
CASLLLAEKPSYEQYF
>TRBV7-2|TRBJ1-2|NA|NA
TGTGCCAGCAGCCCGCACAGGGAAATCTATGGCTACACCTTC
CASSPHREIYGYTF
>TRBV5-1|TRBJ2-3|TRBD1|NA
TGCGCCAGCAGCTTGAGAGGGAGAGGGACAGGGACAGATACGCAGTATTTT
CASSLRGRGTGTDTQYF
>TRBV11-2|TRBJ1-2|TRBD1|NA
TGTGCCAGCAGCTTAGTACAGGGGGCATACACCTTC
CASSLVQGAYTF
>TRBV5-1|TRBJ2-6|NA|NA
TGCGCCAGCAGCTTGGCCCCAGGGGCGGCTGGGGCCAACGTCCTGACTTTC
CASSLAPGAAGANVLTF
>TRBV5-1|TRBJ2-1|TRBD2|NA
TGCGCCAGCAGCCGGTCACTAGCGGGGGGGCTCAATGAGCAGTTCTTC
CASSRSLAGGLNEQFF
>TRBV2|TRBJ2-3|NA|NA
TGTGCCAGCAGCCGTAGTAAGGGTAGCACAGATACGCAGTATTTT
CASSRSKGSTDTQYF
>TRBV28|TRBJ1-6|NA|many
TGTGCCAGCAGTTTACCGGGTACTTCACCCCTCCACTTT
CASSLPGTSPLHF
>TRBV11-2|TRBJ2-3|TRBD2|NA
TGTGCCAGCAGCCATGGACTAGCGGGAGGTGGGGCAGATACGCAGTATTTT
CASSHGLAGGGADTQYF
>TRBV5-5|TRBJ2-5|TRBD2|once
TGTGCCAGCAGCGCGGGACTAGCGGCCCAAGAGACCCAGTACTTC
CASSAGLAAQETQYF
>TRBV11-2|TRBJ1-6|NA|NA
TGTGCCAGCACAGAGAACAATTCACCCCTCCACTTT
CASTENNSPLHF
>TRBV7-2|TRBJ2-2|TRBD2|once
TGTGCCAGCAGCTTGGGGCTAGCGGGGCTCACCGGGGAGCTGTTTTTT
CASSLGLAGLTGELFF
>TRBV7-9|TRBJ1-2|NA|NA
TGTGCCAGCAGCTTCTCGACAGGCAACTATGGCTACACCTTC
CASSFSTGNYGYTF
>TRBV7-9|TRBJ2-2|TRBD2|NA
TGTGCCAGCAGCTTAGGAGCGGGGGCCGGGGAGCTGTTTTTT
CASSLGAGAGELFF
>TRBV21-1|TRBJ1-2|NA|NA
TGTGCCAGCAGGGGACGGCGGGGGCTGGGCTACACCTTC
CASRGRRGLGYTF
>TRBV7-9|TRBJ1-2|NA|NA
TGTGCCAGCAGCTCCTTCGGTGACAGCTACTATGGCTACACCTTC
CASSSFGDSYYGYTF
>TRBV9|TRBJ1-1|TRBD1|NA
TGTGCCAGCAGCGTAGGCCAGGGGACAGCGAACACTGAAGCTTTCTTT
CASSVGQGTANTEAFF
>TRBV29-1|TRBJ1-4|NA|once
TGCAGCGTTGGAATCGCGGGGGGCGGGAGGTTTTTT
CSVGIAGGGRFF
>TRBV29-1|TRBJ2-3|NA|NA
TGCAGCGTTGTGCAAGATACGCAGTATTTT
CSVVQDTQYF
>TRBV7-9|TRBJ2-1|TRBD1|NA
TGTGCCAGCAGCTTAGCCGTTGGACAGGGTCATGAGCAGTTCTTC
CASSLAVGQGHEQFF
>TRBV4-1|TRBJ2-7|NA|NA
TGCGCCAGCAGCCAAGGGACCTGGGCCGGCGAGCAGTACTTC
CASSQGTWAGEQYF
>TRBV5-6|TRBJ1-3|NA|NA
TGTGCCAGCAGCTTGATACAGAGCTCTGGAAACACCATATATTTT
CASSLIQSSGNTIYF
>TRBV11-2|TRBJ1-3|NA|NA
TGTGCCAGCAGCTTAGTCGGGTCTGGAAACACCATATATTTT
CASSLVGSGNTIYF
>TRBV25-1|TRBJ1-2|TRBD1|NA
TGTGCCAGCAGTGATCTGGAGACAGGGTTAATCTATGGCTACACCTTC
CASSDLETGLIYGYTF
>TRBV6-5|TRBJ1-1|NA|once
TGTGCCAGAGTCGATCGGTTGAAAGAAGCTTTCTTT
CARVDRLKEAFF
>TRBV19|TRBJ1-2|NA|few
TGTGCCAGTAGTCAAGGGGCGCGGAACTATGGCTACACCTTC
CASSQGARNYGYTF
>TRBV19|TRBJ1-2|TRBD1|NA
TGTGCCAGTACCATGTCTCCTTTTGGGGGACAGGGGGACTATGGCTACACCTTC
CASTMSPFGGQGDYGYTF
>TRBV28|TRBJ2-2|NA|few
TGTGCCAGCACCTCGGGACAGAACACCGGGGAGCTGTTTTTT
CASTSGQNTGELFF
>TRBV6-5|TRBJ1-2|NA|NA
TGTGCCAGCAGCTGGGGGGCTCAAGCTAACTATGGCTACACCTTC
CASSWGAQANYGYTF
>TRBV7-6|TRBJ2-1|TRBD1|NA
TGTGCCAGCAGCTCGGGACAGGGCCAAGGTGAGCAGTTCTTC
CASSSGQGQGEQFF
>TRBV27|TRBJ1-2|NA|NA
TGTGCCAGCAGTTTAGCGACAGAGGGCGTCTATGGCTACACCTTC
CASSLATEGVYGYTF
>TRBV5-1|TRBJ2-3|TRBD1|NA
TGCGCCAGCAGCGCCAGACAGGGGGGATATGGAGATACGCAGTATTTT
CASSARQGGYGDTQYF
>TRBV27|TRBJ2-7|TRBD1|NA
TGTGCCAGCAGCCCGGGACAGGCGTGGGACGAGCAGTACTTC
CASSPGQAWDEQYF
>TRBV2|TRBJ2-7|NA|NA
TGTGCCAGCAGCGCCGACAGGATCTACGAGCAGTACTTC
CASSADRIYEQYF
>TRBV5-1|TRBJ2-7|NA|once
TGCGCCAGATTACTCCCCGTTGGGGGTTCCTACGAGCAGTACTTC
CARLLPVGGSYEQYF